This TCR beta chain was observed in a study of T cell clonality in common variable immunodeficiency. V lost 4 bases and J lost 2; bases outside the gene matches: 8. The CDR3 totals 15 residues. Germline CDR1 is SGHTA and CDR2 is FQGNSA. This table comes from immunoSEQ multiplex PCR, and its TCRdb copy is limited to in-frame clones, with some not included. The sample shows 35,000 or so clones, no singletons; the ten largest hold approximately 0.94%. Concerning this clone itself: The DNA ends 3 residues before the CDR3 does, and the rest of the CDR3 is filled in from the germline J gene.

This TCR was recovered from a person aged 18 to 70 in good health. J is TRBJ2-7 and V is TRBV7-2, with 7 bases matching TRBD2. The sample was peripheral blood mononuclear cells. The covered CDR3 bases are TGTGCCAGCAGCTCGGGCGGGACTACTGCCTACGAG. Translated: CASSSGGTTAYE. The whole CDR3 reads CASSSGGTTAYEQYF.